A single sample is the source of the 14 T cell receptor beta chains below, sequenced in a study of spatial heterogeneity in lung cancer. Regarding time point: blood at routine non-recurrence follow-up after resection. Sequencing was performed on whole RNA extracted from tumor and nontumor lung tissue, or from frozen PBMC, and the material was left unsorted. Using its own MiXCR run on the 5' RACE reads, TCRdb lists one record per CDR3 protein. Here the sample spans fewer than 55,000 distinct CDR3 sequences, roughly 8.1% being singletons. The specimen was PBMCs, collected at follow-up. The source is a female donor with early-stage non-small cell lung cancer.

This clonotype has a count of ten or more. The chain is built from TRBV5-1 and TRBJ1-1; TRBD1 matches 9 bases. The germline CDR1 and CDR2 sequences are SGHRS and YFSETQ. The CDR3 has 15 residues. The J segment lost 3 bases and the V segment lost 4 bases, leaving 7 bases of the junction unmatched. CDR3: CASSPNDRGYTEAFF. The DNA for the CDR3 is TGCGCCAGCAGCCCAAACGACAGGGGGTACACTGAAGCTTTCTTT.

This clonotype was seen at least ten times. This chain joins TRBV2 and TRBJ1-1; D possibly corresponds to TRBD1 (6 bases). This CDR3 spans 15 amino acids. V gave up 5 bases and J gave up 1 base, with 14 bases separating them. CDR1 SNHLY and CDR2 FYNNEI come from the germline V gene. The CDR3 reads CASSSMRGGNTEAFF. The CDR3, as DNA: TGTGCCAGCAGTTCCATGCGAGGGGGGAACACTGAAGCTTTCTTT.

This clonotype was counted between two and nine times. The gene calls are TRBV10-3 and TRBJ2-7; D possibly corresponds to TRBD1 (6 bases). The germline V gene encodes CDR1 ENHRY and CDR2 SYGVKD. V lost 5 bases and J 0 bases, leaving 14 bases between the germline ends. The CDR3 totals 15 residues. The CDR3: CAISPRQAASYEQYF. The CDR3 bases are TGTGCCATCAGTCCCAGACAGGCAGCCTCCTACGAGCAGTACTTC.

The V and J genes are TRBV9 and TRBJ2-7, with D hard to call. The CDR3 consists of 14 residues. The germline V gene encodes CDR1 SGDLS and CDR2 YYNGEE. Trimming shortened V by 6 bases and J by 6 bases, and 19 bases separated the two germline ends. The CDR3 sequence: CASNPLPDSSEQYF. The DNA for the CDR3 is TGTGCCAGCAACCCATTGCCAGACTCCAGCGAGCAGTACTTC.

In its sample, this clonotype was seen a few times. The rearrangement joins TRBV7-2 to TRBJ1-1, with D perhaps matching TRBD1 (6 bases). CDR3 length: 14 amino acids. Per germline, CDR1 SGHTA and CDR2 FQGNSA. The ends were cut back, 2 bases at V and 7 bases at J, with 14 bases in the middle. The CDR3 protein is CASSLYRAESEAFF. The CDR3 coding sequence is TGTGCCAGCAGCTTATACAGGGCGGAGAGTGAAGCTTTCTTT.

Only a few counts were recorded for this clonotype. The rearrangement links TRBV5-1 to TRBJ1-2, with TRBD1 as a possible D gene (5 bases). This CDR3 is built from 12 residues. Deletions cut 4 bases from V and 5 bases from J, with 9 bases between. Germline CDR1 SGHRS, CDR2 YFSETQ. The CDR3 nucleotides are TGCGCCAGCAGCCCGGACATTTATGGCTACACCTTC. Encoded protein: CASSPDIYGYTF.

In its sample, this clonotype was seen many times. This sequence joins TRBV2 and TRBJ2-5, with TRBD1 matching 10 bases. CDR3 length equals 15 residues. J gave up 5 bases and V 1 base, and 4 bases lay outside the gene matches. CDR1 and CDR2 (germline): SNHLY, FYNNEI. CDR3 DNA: TGTGCCAGCAGTGAAGAGCGGACAGGGGGGGAGACCCAGTACTTC. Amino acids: CASSEERTGGETQYF.

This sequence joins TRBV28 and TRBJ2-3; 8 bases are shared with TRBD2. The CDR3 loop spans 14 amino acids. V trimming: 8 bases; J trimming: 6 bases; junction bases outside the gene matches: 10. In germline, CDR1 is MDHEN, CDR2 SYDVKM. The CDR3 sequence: CASASGTSLDTQYF. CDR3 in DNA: TGTGCCAGCGCCTCCGGGACTAGTCTCGATACGCAGTATTTT.

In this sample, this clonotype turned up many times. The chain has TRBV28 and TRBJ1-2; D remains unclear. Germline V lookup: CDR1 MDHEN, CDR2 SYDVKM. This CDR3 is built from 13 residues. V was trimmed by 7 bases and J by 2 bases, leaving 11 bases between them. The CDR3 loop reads CASNLDGNYGYTF. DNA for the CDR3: TGTGCCAGCAACTTGGACGGGAACTATGGCTACACCTTC.

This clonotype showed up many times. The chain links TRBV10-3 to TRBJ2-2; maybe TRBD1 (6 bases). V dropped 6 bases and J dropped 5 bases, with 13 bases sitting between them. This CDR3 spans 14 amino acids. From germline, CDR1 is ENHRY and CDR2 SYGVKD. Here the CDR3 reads CAISTGLGTGELFF. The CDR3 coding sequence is TGTGCCATCAGCACAGGGTTGGGGACCGGGGAGCTGTTTTTT.

DNA for the CDR3: TGTGCCAGCAGTTACGATAGTACCGGGACAGCTGGCTTCCCCCTCCACTTT. Encoded protein: CASSYDSTGTAGFPLHF. The chain couples TRBV6-5 to TRBJ1-6, with 7 bases fitting TRBD1. The CDR3 loop spans 17 amino acids. Trimming at V came to 2 bases and at J to 13 bases, leaving 17 bases not matched to a gene. The V gene's germline CDR1 is MNHEY and CDR2 SVGAGI.

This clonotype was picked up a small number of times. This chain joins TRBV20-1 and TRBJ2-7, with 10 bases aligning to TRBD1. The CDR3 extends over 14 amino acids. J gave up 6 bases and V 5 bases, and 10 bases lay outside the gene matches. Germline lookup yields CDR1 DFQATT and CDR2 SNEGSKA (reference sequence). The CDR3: CSARQTGTGVEQYF. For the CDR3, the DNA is TGCAGTGCTCGTCAGACCGGGACAGGGGTCGAGCAGTACTTC.

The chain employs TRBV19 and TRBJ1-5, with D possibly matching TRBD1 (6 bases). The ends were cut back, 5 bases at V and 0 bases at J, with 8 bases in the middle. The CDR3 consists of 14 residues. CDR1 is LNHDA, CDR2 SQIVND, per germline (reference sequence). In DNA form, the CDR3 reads TGTGCCAGTAGTGACAGGCCTAGCAATCAGCCCCAGCATTTT. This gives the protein CASSDRPSNQPQHF. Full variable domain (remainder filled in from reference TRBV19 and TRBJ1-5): DGGITQSPKYLFRKEGQNVTLSCEQNLNHDAMYWYRQDPGQGLRLIYYSQIVNDFQKGDIAEGYSVSREKKESFPLTVTSAQKNPTAFYLCASSDRPSNQPQHFGDGTRLSIL.

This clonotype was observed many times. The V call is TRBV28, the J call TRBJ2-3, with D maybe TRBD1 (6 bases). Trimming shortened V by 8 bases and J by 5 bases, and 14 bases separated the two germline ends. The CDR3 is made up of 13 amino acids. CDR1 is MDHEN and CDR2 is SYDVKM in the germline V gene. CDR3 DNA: TGTGCCAGCGGACCCACAGGGTTAGATACGCAGTATTTT. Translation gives CASGPTGLDTQYF.